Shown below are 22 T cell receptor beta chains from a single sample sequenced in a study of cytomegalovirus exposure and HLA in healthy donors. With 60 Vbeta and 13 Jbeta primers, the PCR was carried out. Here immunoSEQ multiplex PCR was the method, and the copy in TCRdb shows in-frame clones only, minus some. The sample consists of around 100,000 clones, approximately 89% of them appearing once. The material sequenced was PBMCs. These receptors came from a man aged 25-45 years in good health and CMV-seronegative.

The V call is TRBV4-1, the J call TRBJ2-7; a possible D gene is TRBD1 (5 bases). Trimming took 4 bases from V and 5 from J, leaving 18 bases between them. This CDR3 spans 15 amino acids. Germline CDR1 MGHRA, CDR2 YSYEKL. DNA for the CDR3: TGCGCCAGCAGCCGCGCGACAGTCGGCTGGGACGAGCAGTACTTC. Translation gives CASSRATVGWDEQYF.

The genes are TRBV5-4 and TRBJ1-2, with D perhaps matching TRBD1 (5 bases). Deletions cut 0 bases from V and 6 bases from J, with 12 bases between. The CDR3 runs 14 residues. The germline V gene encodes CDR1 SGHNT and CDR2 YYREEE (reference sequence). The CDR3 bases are TGTGCCAGCAGCTTGGGGTCCGGGGGAGATGGCTACACCTTC. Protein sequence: CASSLGSGGDGYTF.

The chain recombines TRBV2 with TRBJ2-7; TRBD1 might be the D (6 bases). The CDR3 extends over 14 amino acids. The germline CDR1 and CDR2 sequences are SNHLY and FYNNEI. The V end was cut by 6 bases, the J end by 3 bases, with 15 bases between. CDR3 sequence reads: CASSTTGIIYEQYF. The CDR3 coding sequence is TGTGCCAGCAGCACGACAGGAATTATCTACGAGCAGTACTTC.

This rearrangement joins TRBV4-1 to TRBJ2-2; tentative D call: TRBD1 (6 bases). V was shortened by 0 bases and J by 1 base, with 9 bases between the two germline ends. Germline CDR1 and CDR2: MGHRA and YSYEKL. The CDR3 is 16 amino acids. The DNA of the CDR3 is TGCGCCAGCAGCCAAGATGCCAGGGGGAACACCGGGGAGCTGTTTTTT. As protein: CASSQDARGNTGELFF.

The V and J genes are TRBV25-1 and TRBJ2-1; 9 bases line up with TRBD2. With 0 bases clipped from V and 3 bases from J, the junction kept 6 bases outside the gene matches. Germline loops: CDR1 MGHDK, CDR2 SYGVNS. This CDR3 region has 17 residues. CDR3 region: CASSEYASGILYNEQFF. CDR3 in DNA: TGTGCCAGCAGTGAATACGCTAGCGGGATTCTCTACAATGAGCAGTTCTTC. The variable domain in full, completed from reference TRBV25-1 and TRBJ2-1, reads EADIYQTPRYLVIGTGKKITLECSQTMGHDKMYWYQQDPGMELHLIHYSYGVNSTEKGDLSSESTVSRIRTEHFPLTLESARPSHTSQYLCASSEYASGILYNEQFFGPGTRLTVL.

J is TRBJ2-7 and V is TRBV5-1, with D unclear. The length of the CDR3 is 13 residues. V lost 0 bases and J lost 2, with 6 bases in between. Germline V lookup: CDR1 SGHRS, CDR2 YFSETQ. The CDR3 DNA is TGCGCCAGCAGCTTGGCTTATGCCTACGAGCAGTACTTC. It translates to CASSLAYAYEQYF. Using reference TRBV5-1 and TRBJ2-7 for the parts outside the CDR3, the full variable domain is KAGVTQTPRYLIKTRGQQVTLSCSPISGHRSVSWYQQTPGQGLQFLFEYFSETQRNKGNFPGRFSGRQFSNSRSEMNVSTLELGDSALYLCASSLAYAYEQYFGPGTRLTVT.

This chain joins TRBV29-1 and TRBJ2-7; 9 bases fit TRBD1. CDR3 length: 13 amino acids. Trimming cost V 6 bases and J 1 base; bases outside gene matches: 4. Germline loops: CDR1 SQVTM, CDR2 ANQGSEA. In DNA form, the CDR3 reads TGCAGCGTATCCGGGACAGGGTCCTACGAGCAGTACTTC. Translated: CSVSGTGSYEQYF.

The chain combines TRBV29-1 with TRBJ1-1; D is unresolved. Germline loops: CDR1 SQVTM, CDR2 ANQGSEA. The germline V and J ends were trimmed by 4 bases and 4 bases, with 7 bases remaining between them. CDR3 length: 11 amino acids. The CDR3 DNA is TGCAGCGTTGGTAGAGCCACTGAAGCTTTCTTT. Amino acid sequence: CSVGRATEAFF.

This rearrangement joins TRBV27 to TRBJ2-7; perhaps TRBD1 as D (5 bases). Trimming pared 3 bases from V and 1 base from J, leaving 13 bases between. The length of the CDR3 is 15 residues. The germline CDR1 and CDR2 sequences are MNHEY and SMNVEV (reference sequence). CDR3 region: CASSFGQLSSYEQYF. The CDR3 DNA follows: TGTGCCAGCAGTTTTGGACAATTGAGTTCCTACGAGCAGTACTTC.

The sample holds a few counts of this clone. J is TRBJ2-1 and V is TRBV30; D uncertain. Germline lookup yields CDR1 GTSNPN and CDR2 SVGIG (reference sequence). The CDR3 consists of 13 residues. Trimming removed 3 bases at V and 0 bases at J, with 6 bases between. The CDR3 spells CAWRQSSYNEQFF. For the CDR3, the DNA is TGTGCCTGGAGACAGAGCTCCTACAATGAGCAGTTCTTC.

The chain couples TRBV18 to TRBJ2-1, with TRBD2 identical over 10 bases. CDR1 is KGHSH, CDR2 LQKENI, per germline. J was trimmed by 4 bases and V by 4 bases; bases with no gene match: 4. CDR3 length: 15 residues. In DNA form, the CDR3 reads TGTGCCAGCTCACGGACTAGCGGAACTTACAATGAGCAGTTCTTC. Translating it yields CASSRTSGTYNEQFF.

The CDR3 loop is CASSPRGEGHNEQFF. The CDR3 nucleotides read TGTGCCAGCAGCCCCCGGGGGGAGGGCCACAATGAGCAGTTCTTC. This chain uses TRBV9 with TRBJ2-1, with 7 bases matching TRBD2. The CDR3 covers 15 residues. Trimming at V came to 4 bases and at J to 5 bases, leaving 9 bases not matched to a gene. Germline V gives CDR1 SGDLS, CDR2 YYNGEE.

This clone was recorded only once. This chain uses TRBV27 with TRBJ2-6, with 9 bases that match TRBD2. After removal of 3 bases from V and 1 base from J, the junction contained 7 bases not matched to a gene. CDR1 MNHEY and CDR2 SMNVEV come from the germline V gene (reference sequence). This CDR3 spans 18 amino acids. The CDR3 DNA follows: TGTGCCAGCAGTTTCGATGCGGGGGGGCCGTCTGGGGCCAACGTCCTGACTTTC. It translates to CASSFDAGGPSGANVLTF.

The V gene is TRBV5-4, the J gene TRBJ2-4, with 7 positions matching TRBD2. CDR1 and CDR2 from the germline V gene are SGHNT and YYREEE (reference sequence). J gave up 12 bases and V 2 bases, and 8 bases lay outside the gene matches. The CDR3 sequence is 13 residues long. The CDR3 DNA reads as TGTGCCAGCAGCTTAACGGGGGGAAGAGGTCAGTACTTC. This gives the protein CASSLTGGRGQYF.

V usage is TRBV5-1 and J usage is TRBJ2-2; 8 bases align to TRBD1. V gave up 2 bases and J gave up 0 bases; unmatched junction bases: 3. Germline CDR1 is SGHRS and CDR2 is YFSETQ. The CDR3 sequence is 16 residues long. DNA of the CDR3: TGCGCCAGCAGCTTATCAGGGGGCTCGAACACCGGGGAGCTGTTTTTT. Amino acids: CASSLSGGSNTGELFF.

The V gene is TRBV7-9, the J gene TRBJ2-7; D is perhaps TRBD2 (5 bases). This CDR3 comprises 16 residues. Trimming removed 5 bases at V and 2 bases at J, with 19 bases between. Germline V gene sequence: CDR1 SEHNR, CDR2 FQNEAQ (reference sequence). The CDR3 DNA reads TGTGCCAGCAGCCGGACCTCAGCGGTTGGGCCCTACGAGCAGTACTTC. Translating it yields CASSRTSAVGPYEQYF.

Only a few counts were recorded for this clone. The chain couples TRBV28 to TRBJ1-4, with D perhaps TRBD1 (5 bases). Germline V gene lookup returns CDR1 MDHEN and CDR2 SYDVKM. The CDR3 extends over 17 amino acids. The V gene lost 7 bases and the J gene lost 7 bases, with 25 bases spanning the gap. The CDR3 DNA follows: TGTGCCAGCACCAGACCGGGCAGGGAGGGAGTAGTTGAAAAACTGTTTTTT. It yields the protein CASTRPGREGVVEKLFF.

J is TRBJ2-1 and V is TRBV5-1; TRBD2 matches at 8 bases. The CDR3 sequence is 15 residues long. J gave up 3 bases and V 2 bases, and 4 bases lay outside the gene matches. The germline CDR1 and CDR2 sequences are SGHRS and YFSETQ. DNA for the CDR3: TGCGCCAGCAGCTTACCCGGGACTAGCTACAATGAGCAGTTCTTC. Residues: CASSLPGTSYNEQFF.

The DNA for the CDR3 is TGTGCCAGCAGCTTAGGGCAGGGGGCGGTGGTCACTGAAGCTTTCTTT. This translates into CASSLGQGAVVTEAFF. The rearrangement uses TRBV7-2 and TRBJ1-1; TRBD1 agrees at 8 bases. The V gene end was trimmed by 1 base and the J gene end by 4 bases; junction bases not matched to a gene: 8. Germline V gene lookup returns CDR1 SGHTA and CDR2 FQGNSA. The CDR3 has 16 amino acids.

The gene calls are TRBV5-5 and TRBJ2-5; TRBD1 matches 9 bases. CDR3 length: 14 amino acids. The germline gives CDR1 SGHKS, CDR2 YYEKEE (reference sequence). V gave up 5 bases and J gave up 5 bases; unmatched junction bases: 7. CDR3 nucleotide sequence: TGTGCCAGCAGGGCCGGGACAGGGAGCGAGACCCAGTACTTC. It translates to CASRAGTGSETQYF.

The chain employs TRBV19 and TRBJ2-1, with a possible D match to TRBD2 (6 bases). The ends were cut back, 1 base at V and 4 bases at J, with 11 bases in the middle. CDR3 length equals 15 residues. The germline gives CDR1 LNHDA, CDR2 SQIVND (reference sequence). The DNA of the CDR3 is TGTGCCAGTAGTATAGCGGAGGAGGGTTACAATGAGCAGTTCTTC. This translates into CASSIAEEGYNEQFF.

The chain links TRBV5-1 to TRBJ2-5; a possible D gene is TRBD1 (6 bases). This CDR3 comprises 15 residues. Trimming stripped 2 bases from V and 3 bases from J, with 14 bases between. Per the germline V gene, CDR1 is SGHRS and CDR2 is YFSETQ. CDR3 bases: TGCGCCAGCAGCTTCCTCGTAGGGGGAGAAGAGACCCAGTACTTC. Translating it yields CASSFLVGGEETQYF.